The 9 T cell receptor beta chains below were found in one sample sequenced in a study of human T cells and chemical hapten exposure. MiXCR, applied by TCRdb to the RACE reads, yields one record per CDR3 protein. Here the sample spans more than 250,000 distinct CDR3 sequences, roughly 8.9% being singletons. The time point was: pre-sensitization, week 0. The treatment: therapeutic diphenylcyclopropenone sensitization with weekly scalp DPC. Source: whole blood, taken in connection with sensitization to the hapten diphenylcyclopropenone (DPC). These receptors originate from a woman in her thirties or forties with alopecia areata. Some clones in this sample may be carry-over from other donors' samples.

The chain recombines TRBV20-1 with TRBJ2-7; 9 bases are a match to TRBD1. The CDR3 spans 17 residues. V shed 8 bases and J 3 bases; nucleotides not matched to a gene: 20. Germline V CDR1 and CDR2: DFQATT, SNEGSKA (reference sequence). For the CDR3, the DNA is TGCAGTACGCCAGACCGGGACAGGGCCGGGGGCTACTACGAGCAGTACTTC. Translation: CSTPDRDRAGGYYEQYF.

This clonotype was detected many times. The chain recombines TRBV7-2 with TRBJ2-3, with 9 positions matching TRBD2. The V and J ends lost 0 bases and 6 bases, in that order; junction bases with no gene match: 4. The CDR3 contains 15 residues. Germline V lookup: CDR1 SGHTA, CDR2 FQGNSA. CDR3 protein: CASSLASGGYDTQYF. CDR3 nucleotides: TGTGCCAGCAGCTTAGCTAGCGGGGGTTATGATACGCAGTATTTT.

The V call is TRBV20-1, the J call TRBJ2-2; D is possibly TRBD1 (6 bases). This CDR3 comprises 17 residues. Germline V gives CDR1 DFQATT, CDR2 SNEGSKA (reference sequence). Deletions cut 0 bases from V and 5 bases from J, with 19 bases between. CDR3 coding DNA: TGCAGTGCTAGAGATCCCTTGGGGGTGAGGGGGACCGGGGAGCTGTTTTTT. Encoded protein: CSARDPLGVRGTGELFF.

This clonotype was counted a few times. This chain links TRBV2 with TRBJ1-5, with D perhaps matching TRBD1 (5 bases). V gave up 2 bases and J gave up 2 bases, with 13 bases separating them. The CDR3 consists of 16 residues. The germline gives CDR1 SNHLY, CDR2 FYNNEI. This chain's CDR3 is CASSERQGQGNQPQHF. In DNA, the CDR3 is TGTGCCAGCAGTGAACGGCAGGGTCAGGGCAATCAGCCCCAGCATTTT.

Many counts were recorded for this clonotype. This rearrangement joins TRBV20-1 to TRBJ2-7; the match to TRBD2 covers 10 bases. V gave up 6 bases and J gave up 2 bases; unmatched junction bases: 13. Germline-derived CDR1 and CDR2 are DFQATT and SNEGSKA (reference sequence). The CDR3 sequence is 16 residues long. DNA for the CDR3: TGCAGTGCCATTAAGGGTTATAGCGGGGGGACCTACGAGCAGTACTTC. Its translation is CSAIKGYSGGTYEQYF.

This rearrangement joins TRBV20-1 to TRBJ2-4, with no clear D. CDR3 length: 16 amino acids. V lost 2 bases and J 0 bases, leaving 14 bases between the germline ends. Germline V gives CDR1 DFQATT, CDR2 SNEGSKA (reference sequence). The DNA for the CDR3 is TGCAGTGCTAGATCCTACAGTATCCTAGCCAAAAACATTCAGTACTTC. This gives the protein CSARSYSILAKNIQYF.

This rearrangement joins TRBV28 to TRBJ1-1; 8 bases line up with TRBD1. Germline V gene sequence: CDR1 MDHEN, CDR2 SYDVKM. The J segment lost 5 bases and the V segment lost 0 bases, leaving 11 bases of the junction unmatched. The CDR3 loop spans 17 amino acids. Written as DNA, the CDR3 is TGTGCCAGCAGTTTATGGGTCCGGACAGGGCGTCGGACTGAAGCTTTCTTT. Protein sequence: CASSLWVRTGRRTEAFF.

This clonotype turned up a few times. DNA for the CDR3: TGTGCCAGCAGTACGGCCCTAGAAGAAGAGACCCAGTACTTC. It yields the protein CASSTALEEETQYF. The J gene is TRBJ2-5, the V gene TRBV12-3 or TRBV12-4; no clear D gene. This CDR3 has 14 amino acids. The V end was cut by 5 bases, the J end by 3 bases, with 13 bases between.

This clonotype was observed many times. The CDR3 protein is CASSLIPLNTEAFF. The CDR3 DNA sequence: TGTGCCAGCAGTTTGATCCCCTTAAACACTGAAGCTTTCTTT. The rearrangement uses TRBV28 and TRBJ1-1; D ambiguous. Trimming pared 3 bases from V and 2 bases from J, leaving 10 bases between. Germline V gene sequence: CDR1 MDHEN, CDR2 SYDVKM. CDR3 size: 14 residues.